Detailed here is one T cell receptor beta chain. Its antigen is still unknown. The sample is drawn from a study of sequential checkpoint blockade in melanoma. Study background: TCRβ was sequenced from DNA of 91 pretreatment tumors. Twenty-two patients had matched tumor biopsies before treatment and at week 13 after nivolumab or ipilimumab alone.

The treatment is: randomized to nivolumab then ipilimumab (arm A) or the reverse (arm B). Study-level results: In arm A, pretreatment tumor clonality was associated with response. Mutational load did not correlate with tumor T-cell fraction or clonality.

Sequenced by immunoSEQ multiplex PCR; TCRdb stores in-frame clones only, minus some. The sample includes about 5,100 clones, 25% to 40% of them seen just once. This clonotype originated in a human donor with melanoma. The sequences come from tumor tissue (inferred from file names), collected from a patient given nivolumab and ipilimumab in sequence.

In DNA form, the CDR3 reads TGTGCCAGCAGTTACGGGGCAGGTTATAGCAATCAGCCCCAGCATTTT. Translating gives CASSYGAGYSNQPQHF. The chain carries TRBV6-8 and TRBJ1-5; weak D call: TRBD1 (5 bases). Per the germline V gene, CDR1 is MNHGY and CDR2 is SAAAGT. This CDR3 is 16 amino acids long. The germline V and J ends were trimmed by 2 bases and 0 bases, with 11 bases remaining between them.